What follows are 31 T cell receptor beta chains derived from one specimen sequenced in a study of blood T cell repertoires in COVID-19. Profiling relied on immunoSEQ multiplex PCR, and the TCRdb table lists in-frame clones only, not all of them. The sample contains roughly 290,000 clones, approximately 90% of which appear only once. The sequenced material came from peripheral blood. The receptors shown here come from an older woman with acute or convalescent COVID-19.

V usage is TRBV7-8 and J usage is TRBJ2-2; 9 bases are a match to TRBD2. Germline V gene sequence: CDR1 SGHVS, CDR2 FQNEAQ. The CDR3 runs 16 residues. Trimming cost V 3 bases and J 2 bases; bases outside gene matches: 4. CDR3 nucleotide sequence: TGTGCCAGCAGCTTGGCGACTAGCGGTAACACCGGGGAGCTGTTTTTT. This sequence encodes CASSLATSGNTGELFF.

The chain couples TRBV3-1 (or the pseudogene TRBV3-2) to TRBJ2-5; TRBD2 aligns across 11 bases. With V trimmed by 4 bases and J by 7 bases, 14 bases remained unmatched. The CDR3 runs to 17 residues. Germline CDR1 and CDR2: LGHDT and YNNKEL (reference sequence). The CDR3 is CASSLGPSGGRGGTQYF. The CDR3 DNA follows: TGTGCCAGCAGCCTAGGTCCTAGCGGGGGGCGTGGAGGGACCCAGTACTTC.

The chain links TRBV29-1 to TRBJ2-7; 10 positions match TRBD1. Losses at the gene ends were 3 bases for V and 6 bases for J; bases not matched to a gene: 11. The CDR3 contains 15 residues. Germline V gives CDR1 SQVTM, CDR2 ANQGSEA. CDR3 in DNA: TGCAGCGTTGAGTCCCCCCGGACAGGGGGAACCGAGCAGTACTTC. It translates to CSVESPRTGGTEQYF.

The DNA for the CDR3 is TGTGCCTGGACCAGGGGCTACGAGCAGTACTTC. Its translation: CAWTRGYEQYF. The chain employs TRBV30 and TRBJ2-7, with D perhaps matching TRBD1 (6 bases). CDR3 length: 11 residues. Trimming took off 4 bases at V and 3 bases at J, with 7 bases between the two ends. Germline lookup yields CDR1 GTSNPN and CDR2 SVGIG (reference sequence).

This rearrangement joins TRBV4-2 to TRBJ1-2; D is possibly TRBD1 (6 bases). CDR1 and CDR2 (germline): LGHNA, YNFKEQ. V lost 0 bases, J lost 3 bases, and 11 bases lay in between. This CDR3 is built from 15 residues. CDR3 nucleotides: TGTGCCAGCAGCCAAGATCCAGGGGCGGACTATGGCTACACCTTC. This encodes CASSQDPGADYGYTF.

The rearrangement joins TRBV7-9 to TRBJ2-3, with D possibly being TRBD1 (5 bases). The CDR3 sequence is 13 residues long. Trimming stripped 5 bases from V and 4 bases from J, with 10 bases between. The germline V gene encodes CDR1 SEHNR and CDR2 FQNEAQ (reference sequence). The CDR3: CASSPKGPDTQYF. In DNA form, the CDR3 reads TGTGCCAGCAGCCCCAAGGGGCCAGATACGCAGTATTTT.

CDR3 bases: TGTGCCACCGGGTTGGGGCAACAAGAGACCCAGTACTTC. The encoded protein is CATGLGQQETQYF. This sequence joins TRBV2 and TRBJ2-5; possibly TRBD1 for D (5 bases). V shed 10 bases and J shed 2 bases, with 14 bases lying between them. Germline CDR1 reads SNHLY; CDR2 reads FYNNEI. This CDR3 contains 13 residues.

This chain connects TRBV4-3 to TRBJ2-2, with unresolved D. Trimming removed 2 bases at V and 1 base at J, with 5 bases between. The germline V gene encodes CDR1 LGHNA and CDR2 YSLEER. This CDR3 region has 14 residues. CDR3 region: CASSQLVNTGELFF. In DNA, the CDR3 is TGCGCCAGCAGCCAACTAGTGAACACCGGGGAGCTGTTTTTT.

This clone is a singleton in its sample. The chain uses TRBV7-8 and TRBJ1-5; the match to TRBD1 covers 9 bases. V gave up 3 bases and J gave up 1 base; unmatched junction bases: 4. Germline CDR1 is SGHVS and CDR2 is FQNEAQ. The CDR3 contains 16 residues. The CDR3 protein is CASSFGQGRSNQPQHF. The CDR3 coding sequence is TGTGCCAGCAGCTTCGGACAGGGGCGGAGCAATCAGCCCCAGCATTTT. Full variable domain (missing parts from reference TRBV7-8 and TRBJ1-5): GAGVSQSPRYKVAKRGQDVALRCDPISGHVSLFWYQQALGQGPEFLTYFQNEAQLDKSGLPSDRFFAERPEGSVSTLKIQRTQQEDSAVYLCASSFGQGRSNQPQHFGDGTRLSIL.

The genes are TRBV28 and TRBJ1-5; 7 bases fit TRBD1. Trimming cost V 6 bases and J 4 bases; bases outside gene matches: 9. The CDR3 totals 15 residues. Germline CDR1 MDHEN, CDR2 SYDVKM. DNA for the CDR3: TGTGCCAGCAGAACTTCACAGGGGAAGAATCAGCCCCAGCATTTT. This encodes CASRTSQGKNQPQHF.

This clone appeared once. This chain joins TRBV3-1 (or the pseudogene TRBV3-2) and TRBJ2-7, with 9 nucleotides matching TRBD1. The V gene end was trimmed by 5 bases and the J gene end by 3 bases; junction bases not matched to a gene: 8. This CDR3 spans 15 amino acids. The germline CDR1 and CDR2 sequences are LGHDT and YNNKEL (reference sequence). Written as DNA, the CDR3 is TGTGCCAGCAGCGCCCTTGGACAGGGGTTCTACGAGCAGTACTTC. It is translated as CASSALGQGFYEQYF.

This chain uses TRBV7-2 with TRBJ1-6; TRBD1 might be the D (5 bases). The germline V gene has CDR1 SGHTA and CDR2 FQGNSA. The length of the CDR3 is 14 residues. V was shortened by 2 bases and J by 6 bases, with 8 bases between the two germline ends. The CDR3 DNA sequence: TGTGCCAGCAGCTTACAGGGTGGTAATTCACCCCTCCACTTT. This translates into CASSLQGGNSPLHF.

The chain has TRBV2 and TRBJ1-1, with D uncertain. The germline gives CDR1 SNHLY, CDR2 FYNNEI. The CDR3 has 10 residues. V was shortened by 9 bases and J by 11 bases, with 13 bases between the two germline ends. The CDR3 protein is CARLRGWAFF. The CDR3 bases are TGTGCCAGACTGCGGGGTTGGGCTTTCTTT.

The gene calls are TRBV28 and TRBJ1-2; D is unresolved. The ends were cut back, 5 bases at V and 4 bases at J, with 8 bases in the middle. Germline V gene data show CDR1 as MDHEN and CDR2 as SYDVKM. This CDR3 contains 12 residues. The CDR3 protein is CASSDNLYGYTF. DNA for the CDR3: TGTGCCAGCAGTGACAACCTCTATGGCTACACCTTC.

This chain links TRBV6-5 with TRBJ1-6; 8 bases are shared with TRBD1. V gave up 4 bases and J gave up 4 bases; unmatched junction bases: 6. Germline lookup yields CDR1 MNHEY and CDR2 SVGAGI. This CDR3 has 16 amino acids. CDR3 amino acids: CASSSGDRLYNSPLHF. The CDR3 coding sequence is TGTGCCAGCAGTTCCGGGGACAGGCTTTATAATTCACCCCTCCACTTT.

The chain links TRBV28 to TRBJ1-6; 7 nucleotides match TRBD1. Trimming at V came to 1 base and at J to 9 bases, leaving 3 bases not matched to a gene. The CDR3 covers 14 residues. CDR1 and CDR2 from the germline V gene are MDHEN and SYDVKM. The CDR3 spells CASSLYRGGSPLHF. The CDR3 bases are TGTGCCAGCAGTTTATACAGGGGCGGTTCACCCCTCCACTTT.

The chain couples TRBV6-2 or TRBV6-3 to TRBJ2-4; 7 nucleotides match TRBD2. V shed 2 bases and J 7 bases; nucleotides not matched to a gene: 2. This CDR3 has 13 amino acids. The V gene's germline CDR1 is MNHEY and CDR2 SVGEGT. The CDR3: CASSYQGGNIQYF. The CDR3 bases are TGTGCCAGCAGTTACCAGGGAGGGAACATTCAGTACTTC.

Only a few counts were recorded for this clone. The chain combines TRBV28 with TRBJ2-7, with a weak D call TRBD2 (6 bases). The germline CDR1 and CDR2 sequences are MDHEN and SYDVKM. V lost 7 bases to trimming and J lost 0 bases, with 16 bases between them. This CDR3 has 15 residues. The CDR3 region is CASTEPRGSSYEQYF. The CDR3 bases are TGTGCCAGCACCGAGCCCCGGGGGAGCTCCTACGAGCAGTACTTC.

V is TRBV2 and J is TRBJ2-7; 13 bases line up with TRBD2. Germline assignment: CDR1 SNHLY and CDR2 FYNNEI. This CDR3 is 15 amino acids long. V shed 4 bases and J 1 base; nucleotides not matched to a gene: 1. Written as DNA, the CDR3 is TGTGCCAGCAGTGGGACTAGCGGGAGTTCCTACGAGCAGTACTTC. Protein: CASSGTSGSSYEQYF.

The chain recombines TRBV27 with TRBJ1-1; 8 positions match TRBD1. The V and J ends lost 4 bases and 4 bases, in that order; junction bases with no gene match: 8. Germline V gene data show CDR1 as MNHEY and CDR2 as SMNVEV (reference sequence). CDR3 length equals 15 residues. CDR3 amino acids: CASSSLPGGLTEAFF. The DNA of the CDR3 is TGTGCCAGCAGTTCCCTCCCAGGGGGCCTCACTGAAGCTTTCTTT.

This chain connects TRBV19 to TRBJ1-6; TRBD1 matches at 9 bases. The CDR3 contains 17 residues. CDR1 and CDR2 from the germline V gene are LNHDA and SQIVND (reference sequence). Losses at the gene ends were 5 bases for V and 5 bases for J; bases not matched to a gene: 10. The DNA of the CDR3 is TGTGCCAGTAGTCATCCCCCGGGACAGGGTGATAATTCACCCCTCCACTTT. Protein: CASSHPPGQGDNSPLHF.

A note on this clone: One end of the junction is discordant with germline, which a read error may explain. The rearrangement links TRBV11-3 to TRBJ2-1, with TRBD2 matching over 10 bases. The germline gives CDR1 SGHNT, CDR2 YENEEA. This CDR3 is 16 amino acids long. The CDR3 sequence is CASSSRLAGSDNEQFF. The CDR3 bases are TGTGCCAGCAGCTCGCGACTAGCGGGCTCCGACAATGAGCAGTTCTTC.

The chain is built from TRBV10-3 and TRBJ2-7; 7 nucleotides align to TRBD1. CDR1 is ENHRY and CDR2 is SYGVKD in the germline V gene. V dropped 6 bases and J dropped 5; count of bases not matched to a gene: 4. CDR3 length: 12 amino acids. CDR3 amino acids: CAIRAGGHEQYF. In DNA, the CDR3 is TGTGCCATCAGGGCAGGGGGACACGAGCAGTACTTC.

This rearrangement joins TRBV2 to TRBJ1-2; D is uncertain. Germline-derived CDR1 and CDR2 are SNHLY and FYNNEI. The CDR3 has 13 amino acids. Trimming removed 5 bases at V and 7 bases at J, with 14 bases between. CDR3 nucleotides: TGTGCCAGCAGTCCCTCTCGTTCGGTTGGCTACACCTTC. This encodes CASSPSRSVGYTF.

V is TRBV6-4 and J is TRBJ1-2, with 9 bases aligning to TRBD1. The CDR3 spans 16 residues. CDR1 MRHNA and CDR2 SNTAGT come from the germline V gene. V was clipped by 0 bases and J by 8 bases; unmatched bases: 10. CDR3 nucleotide sequence: TGTGCCAGCAGTGACTCGAATACAGGGGGCTTGCAAGGCTACACCTTC. This translates into CASSDSNTGGLQGYTF.

The J gene is TRBJ1-5, the V gene TRBV19; TRBD1 agrees at 8 bases. In germline, CDR1 is LNHDA, CDR2 SQIVND (reference sequence). V was pared by 0 bases and J by 2 bases, with 6 bases of the junction left unmatched. The CDR3 consists of 17 residues. CDR3 nucleotides: TGTGCCAGTAGTATAGAGGACAGGGCCTCTCGCAATCAGCCCCAGCATTTT. It is translated as CASSIEDRASRNQPQHF.

This chain connects TRBV20-1 to TRBJ2-7, with a possible D match to TRBD2 (6 bases). This CDR3 comprises 14 residues. The germline V and J ends were trimmed by 3 bases and 4 bases, with 16 bases remaining between them. Germline CDR1 DFQATT, CDR2 SNEGSKA (reference sequence). This CDR3 is CSASLTSKPYEQYF. The CDR3 DNA reads as TGCAGTGCTAGTCTAACTAGCAAACCTTACGAGCAGTACTTC.

The chain is built from TRBV5-5 and TRBJ1-5; tentative D call: TRBD1 (5 bases). CDR1 and CDR2 from the germline V gene are SGHKS and YYEKEE (reference sequence). Between the trimmed V and J ends, which lost 0 bases and 6 bases, there was a span of 13 bases. The CDR3 is 15 amino acids. The CDR3 protein is CASSLVGGGGQPQHF. CDR3 nucleotide sequence: TGTGCCAGCAGCTTGGTGGGGGGAGGTGGTCAGCCCCAGCATTTT.

The chain couples TRBV27 to TRBJ1-5; 7 bases agree with TRBD1. V gave up 3 bases and J gave up 2 bases; unmatched junction bases: 1. The CDR3 spans 14 residues. Germline CDR1 MNHEY, CDR2 SMNVEV (reference sequence). The CDR3 sequence is CASSLGTGNQPQHF. The DNA for the CDR3 is TGTGCCAGCAGTTTGGGGACAGGCAATCAGCCCCAGCATTTT.

The chain is built from TRBV7-2 and TRBJ2-5; D is perhaps TRBD2 (6 bases). CDR1 and CDR2 (germline): SGHTA, FQGNSA. The V end lost 5 bases, the J end lost 2 bases, and 18 bases lay between the germline ends. This CDR3 has 16 residues. In DNA form, the CDR3 reads TGTGCCAGCAGCCACCCCCGCGGCGCGGGGCAAGAGACCCAGTACTTC. It codes for CASSHPRGAGQETQYF.

The J gene is TRBJ1-2, the V gene TRBV7-9; a weak D match, TRBD1 (5 bases). Trimming took off 0 bases at V and 4 bases at J, with 18 bases between the two ends. Germline lookup yields CDR1 SEHNR and CDR2 FQNEAQ (reference sequence). The CDR3 covers 17 residues. The CDR3 region is CASSLALLKGLGYGYTF. CDR3 sequence (DNA): TGTGCCAGCAGCTTAGCGCTTTTAAAGGGGTTGGGCTATGGCTACACCTTC.